This section outlines one T cell receptor (beta chain) sequence together with its context. Antigen: not known. Germline CDR1 reads MNHNS; CDR2 reads SASEGT. The CDR3 covers 15 residues. V lost 2 bases and J lost 7, with 18 bases in between. Sequencing used immunoSEQ multiplex PCR; TCRdb keeps in-frame clones, though not all of them. The sample lists more than 1,200,000 clones; approximately 98.5% were seen once. The sample is drawn from a study of shared clonotypes between healthy human individuals. Study-wide points: Only blood was sampled; tissue repertoires likely differ. Against clonotypes common to all four donors, non-shared ones had lower generation probabilities.

Naive CD45RA+ and memory CD45RA-negative subsets were split from CD4+ cells. This clonotype originated in a young man in good health. Sequencing was done on a sample of naive CD4+ T cells sorted from blood. Subset meaning: CD45RA+ positively selected. The chain links TRBV6-1 to TRBJ2-7; the D is unclear. The CDR3 loop is CASSELWNRPGEQYF. CDR3 nucleotide sequence: TGTGCCAGCAGTGAATTATGGAACCGCCCCGGTGAGCAGTACTTC.